Detailed here is one T cell receptor (beta chain). What it recognizes is unknown. V gave up 7 bases and J gave up 4 bases, with 14 bases separating them. The germline V gene encodes CDR1 LNHDA and CDR2 SQIVND (reference sequence). The length of the CDR3 is 14 residues. This sample was taken from a study of cytomegalovirus exposure and HLA in healthy donors. The study, taken as a whole, reports: For most TCR beta V segments, an earlier analysis put the productive rate at about 87% or about 30% of the time.

PCR amplification relied on 60 Vbeta primers (plus 13 Jbeta primers). The protocol was immunoSEQ multiplex PCR, while the TCRdb copy is restricted to in-frame clones and leaves out a portion. The table has 160,000 or so clones, roughly 89% seen once. When sampled, the donors appeared nominally healthy, though they likely had unrecorded immune exposures. The TCR comes from a woman in her 30s in good health and CMV-seronegative. V usage is TRBV19 and J usage is TRBJ1-5; D ambiguous. Sequencing was carried out using PBMCs. CDR3 protein: CASTTLRENQPQHF. The CDR3 bases are TGTGCCAGTACCACACTGAGGGAGAATCAGCCCCAGCATTTT.